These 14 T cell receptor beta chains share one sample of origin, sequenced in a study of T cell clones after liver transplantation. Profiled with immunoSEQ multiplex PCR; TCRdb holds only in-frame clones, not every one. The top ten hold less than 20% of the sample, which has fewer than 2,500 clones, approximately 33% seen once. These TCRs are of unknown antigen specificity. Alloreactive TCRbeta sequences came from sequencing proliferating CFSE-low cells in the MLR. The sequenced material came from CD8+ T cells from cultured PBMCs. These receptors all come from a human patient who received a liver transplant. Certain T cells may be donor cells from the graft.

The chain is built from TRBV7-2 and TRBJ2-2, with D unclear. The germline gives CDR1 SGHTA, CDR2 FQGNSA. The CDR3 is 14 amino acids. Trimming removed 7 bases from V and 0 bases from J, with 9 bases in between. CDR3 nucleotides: TGTGCCAGCACCATGGACCCGAACACCGGGGAGCTGTTTTTT. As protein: CASTMDPNTGELFF.

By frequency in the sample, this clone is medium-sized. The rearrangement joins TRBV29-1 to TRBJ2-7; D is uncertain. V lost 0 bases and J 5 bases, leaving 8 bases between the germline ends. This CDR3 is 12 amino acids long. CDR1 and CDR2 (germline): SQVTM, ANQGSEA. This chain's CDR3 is CSVEDVGNEQYF. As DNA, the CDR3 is TGCAGCGTTGAAGATGTGGGTAACGAGCAGTACTTC.

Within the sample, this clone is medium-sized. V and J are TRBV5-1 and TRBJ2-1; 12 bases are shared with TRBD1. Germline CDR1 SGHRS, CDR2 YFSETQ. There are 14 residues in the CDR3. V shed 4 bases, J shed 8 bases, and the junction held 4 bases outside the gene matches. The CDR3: CASSPGQGAYEQFF. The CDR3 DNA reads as TGCGCCAGCAGCCCGGGACAGGGGGCATATGAGCAGTTCTTC.

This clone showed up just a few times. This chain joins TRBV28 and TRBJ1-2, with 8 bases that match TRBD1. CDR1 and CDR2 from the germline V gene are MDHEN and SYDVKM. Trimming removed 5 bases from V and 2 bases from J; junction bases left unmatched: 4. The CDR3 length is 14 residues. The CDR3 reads CASSPRTGNYGYTF. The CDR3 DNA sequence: TGTGCCAGCAGTCCCCGGACAGGGAACTATGGCTACACCTTC.

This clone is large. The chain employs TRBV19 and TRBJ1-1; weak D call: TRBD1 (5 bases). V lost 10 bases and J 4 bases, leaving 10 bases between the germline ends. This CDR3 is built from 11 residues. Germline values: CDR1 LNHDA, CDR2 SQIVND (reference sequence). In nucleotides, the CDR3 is TGTGCCACCTGGGGGTTCACTGAAGCTTTCTTT. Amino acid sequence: CATWGFTEAFF. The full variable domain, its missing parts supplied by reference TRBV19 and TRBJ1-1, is DGGITQSPKYLFRKEGQNVTLSCEQNLNHDAMYWYRQDPGQGLRLIYYSQIVNDFQKGDIAEGYSVSREKKESFPLTVTSAQKNPTAFYLCATWGFTEAFFGQGTRLTVV.

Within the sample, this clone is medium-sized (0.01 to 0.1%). CDR3 DNA: TGCGCCAGCAGCCAAGATCGGGACAGTAATCAGCCCCAGCATTTT. Translating gives CASSQDRDSNQPQHF. The chain couples TRBV4-3 to TRBJ1-5, with 7 bases identical to TRBD1. V was clipped by 0 bases and J by 4 bases; unmatched bases: 3. This CDR3 comprises 15 residues. The germline gives CDR1 LGHNA, CDR2 YSLEER.

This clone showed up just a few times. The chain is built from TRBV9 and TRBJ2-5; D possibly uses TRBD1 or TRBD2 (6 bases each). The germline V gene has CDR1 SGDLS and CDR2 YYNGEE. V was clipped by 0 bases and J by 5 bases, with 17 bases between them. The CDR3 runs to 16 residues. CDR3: CASSVGGGGRWETQYF. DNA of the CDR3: TGTGCCAGCAGCGTAGGTGGAGGGGGGCGGTGGGAGACCCAGTACTTC. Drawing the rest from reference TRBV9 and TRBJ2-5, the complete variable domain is DSGVTQTPKHLITATGQRVTLRCSPRSGDLSVYWYQQSLDQGLQFLIQYYNGEERAKGNILERFSAQQFPDLHSELNLSSLELGDSALYFCASSVGGGGRWETQYFGPGTRLLVL.

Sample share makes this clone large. The CDR3 nucleotides read TGCGCCAGCAGCCAAGATCCGGGATACTACGAGCAGTACTTC. Translation gives CASSQDPGYYEQYF. The V call is TRBV4-1, the J call TRBJ2-7; D perhaps matches TRBD2 (5 bases). The germline CDR1 and CDR2 sequences are MGHRA and YSYEKL. Trimming took off 0 bases at V and 3 bases at J, with 9 bases between the two ends. This CDR3 has 14 amino acids.

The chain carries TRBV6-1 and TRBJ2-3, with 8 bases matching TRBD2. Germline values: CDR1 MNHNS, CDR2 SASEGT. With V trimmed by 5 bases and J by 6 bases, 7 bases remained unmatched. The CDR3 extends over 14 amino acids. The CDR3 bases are TGTGCCAGCAGTTCGGGAGGGGCATGGGATACGCAGTATTTT. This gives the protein CASSSGGAWDTQYF.

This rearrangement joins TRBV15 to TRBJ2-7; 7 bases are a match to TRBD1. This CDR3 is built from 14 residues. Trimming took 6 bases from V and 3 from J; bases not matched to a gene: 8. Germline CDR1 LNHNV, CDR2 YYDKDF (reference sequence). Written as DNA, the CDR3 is TGTGCCACCAGTCCTGTTGGGACAGTCTACGAGCAGTACTTC. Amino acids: CATSPVGTVYEQYF.

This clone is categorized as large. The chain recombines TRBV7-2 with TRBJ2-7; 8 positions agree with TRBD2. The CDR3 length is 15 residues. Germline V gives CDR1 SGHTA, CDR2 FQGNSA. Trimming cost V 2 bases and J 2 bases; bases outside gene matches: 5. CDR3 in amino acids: CASSLSWTSTYEQYF. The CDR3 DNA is TGTGCCAGCAGCTTATCCTGGACTAGCACCTACGAGCAGTACTTC.

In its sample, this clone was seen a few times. The CDR3 protein is CASSRGRGFYEQYF. The DNA for the CDR3 is TGTGCCAGCAGCCGGGGGAGGGGCTTCTACGAGCAGTACTTC. V and J are TRBV9 and TRBJ2-7; TRBD2 aligns across 7 bases. V was clipped by 4 bases and J by 3 bases; unmatched bases: 7. Per germline, CDR1 SGDLS and CDR2 YYNGEE. CDR3 length: 14 amino acids.

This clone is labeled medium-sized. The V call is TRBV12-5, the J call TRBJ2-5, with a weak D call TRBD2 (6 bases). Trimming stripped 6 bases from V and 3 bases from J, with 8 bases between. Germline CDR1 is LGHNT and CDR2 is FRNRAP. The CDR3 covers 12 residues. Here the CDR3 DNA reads TGTGCTAGTGGCCCGGGGGAAGAGACCCAGTACTTC. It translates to CASGPGEETQYF. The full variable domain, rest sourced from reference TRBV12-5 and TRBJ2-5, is DARVTQTPRHKVTEMGQEVTMRCQPILGHNTVFWYRQTMMQGLELLAYFRNRAPLDDSGMPKDRFSAEMPDATLATLKIQPSEPRDSAVYFCASGPGEETQYFGPGTRLLVL.

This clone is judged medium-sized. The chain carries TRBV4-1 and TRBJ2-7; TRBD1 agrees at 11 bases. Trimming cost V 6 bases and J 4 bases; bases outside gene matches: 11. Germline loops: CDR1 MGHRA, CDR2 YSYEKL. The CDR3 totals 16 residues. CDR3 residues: CASSPGQGALRYEQYF. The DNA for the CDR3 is TGCGCCAGCAGTCCCGGACAGGGGGCGCTTCGGTACGAGCAGTACTTC.